This T cell receptor (beta chain) was documented in a study of shared T cell receptors in the human thymus. CDR3 length equals 11 residues. Between the trimmed V and J ends, which lost 6 bases and 7 bases, there was a span of 9 bases. CDR1 and CDR2 from the germline V gene are MNHEY and SVGAGI. Method: immunoSEQ multiplex PCR; TCRdb's copy keeps in-frame clones and lacks some. Among some 700,000 clones, 80% to 90% were seen once, and the ten largest hold over 0.008%. This sample also belongs to another study, concerning human thymus T cells. That work contributes: The donor group consisted of healthy Finnish infants who were having corrective surgery for congenital heart defects. The thymus tissue came from resections taken during corrective heart surgery. In thymic and blood repertoires alike, V and J usage looked biased. Reports from related research described highly overlapping thymic repertoires among unrelated individuals.

This receptor was identified in a girl under three years old with a congenital heart defect. Sequenced: thymocytes. The chain joins TRBV6-5 to TRBJ1-2; D may be TRBD1 (6 bases). Here the CDR3 reads CASRQGVGYTF. For the CDR3, the DNA is TGTGCCAGCAGACAGGGCGTTGGCTACACCTTC.